The present entry profiles one T cell receptor beta chain with its context. The antigen this receptor binds is unknown. The cohort consisted of fewer than 700 healthy bone marrow donors. At the time of sampling, every cohort member was nominally healthy, though immune exposures that went unrecorded were likely present. The donor tested CMV seronegative and was one of the 352 seronegative cohort members. A peripheral blood sample was provided by each donor, and peripheral blood mononuclear cells were used for TCR beta sequencing. Genomic DNA was extracted from the blood cell samples with the Qiagen DNeasy Blood Extraction Kit. The data are from a study of cytomegalovirus exposure and HLA in healthy donors (dated by TCRdb to about 2017). At the level of the whole study: According to an earlier analysis of around 600 of the donors, about 179 million T cells yielded 90 million to 130 million unique TCR beta sequences and about 300 Gb of sequence data. About 300 gigabases of sequencing data and approximately 84 million unique TCR sequences were included in an early release covering 550 to 800 HLA-typed donors. Of the roughly 400 genotyped donors, about 84% fell in the genetic ancestry cluster associated with self-reported Caucasian donors. The study aimed to test whether cataloging public T cell receptors could reveal signatures of past pathogen exposure. Using immunosequencing, the study profiled T cell repertoires from 640 or so subjects and related those repertoires to cytomegalovirus serostatus. A separate validation cohort of 100 to 150 different subjects was used in addition to the roughly 670-subject first cohort. High-throughput TCR immunosequencing, statistical association of individual TCRs with disease status, and machine learning were combined to predict cytomegalovirus infection status. In a later analysis, previously published TCR beta repertoires from 666 donors were re-analyzed and high-resolution HLA genotyping was added so that TCR occurrence patterns could be studied. The later analysis used no new phenotypic data to find candidate immune exposures, relying instead on TCR beta sequences and their occurrence across donors. An earlier analysis of several hundred of the donors applied high-throughput TCR beta sequencing to assess whether each TCR beta V gene segment acted as functional or pseudogenic. Donor age, sex, ethnicity and CMV serostatus were collected together with the repertoire data. In a later genetic analysis, genome-wide SNP genotypes for about 65% of the roughly 700 donors were used, and that subset was treated as a discovery cohort. All discovery cohort repertoires had been generated on a single sequencing platform. HLA typing included class I and class II loci at four-digit resolution. Typing coverage varied by locus: roughly 629-640 donors for A, B, C, DRB1 and DQB1; about 520 for DQA1; more than 600 for DPA1; approximately 490 for DPB1. A few DR-DQ haplotypes were handled as single units for association and clustering because linkage in the cohort was strong. Among about 360 genotyped donors of the cohort, an average of approximately 230,000 unique TCR beta nucleotide sequences were sequenced per donor, roughly 20% of them non-productive. Results the study describes overall, beyond this receptor: A later genetic analysis reported fewer N-insertions in productive TCRs among donors in an Asian-associated ancestry cluster than the roughly 620-donor mean. The study gave a list of 150 to 200 TCR beta chains associated with cytomegalovirus. The presence/absence analyses assumed that sequencing depth was roughly uniform across donors, and that assumption may not be true. A further reported finding was that TCR beta sequences accurately predicted the HLA-A and HLA-B alleles for most subjects in the first cohort. According to the authors, the approach could potentially be generalized to other disease states and immunological phenotypes. According to a later analysis, parvovirus B19, influenza, CMV and Epstein-Barr virus appeared linked to several top co-occurrence clusters. According to a later analysis, most CMV-associated TCR beta chains appeared to be HLA-restricted, and the HLA associations seemed to be driven largely by CMV exposure. A group of highly shared sequence variants was considered likely to be a technical artifact of the sequencing pipeline. The only immune exposure information available for the cohort was CMV serostatus. Most TCR sequences were observed very rarely across donors, whereas some public TCRs were present in many individuals. An earlier analysis of around 500 of the donors showed that most TCR beta V segments appeared in productive rearrangements either about 87% or about 30% of the time, which broadly matched IMGT annotations. Strong co-occurrence of HLA alleles, especially DR and DQ, made assigning TCR associations to individual alleles difficult. In a later analysis, TCR association rates were found to vary across HLA loci, with the most associated TCRs seen for DRB1 alleles and the fewest for HLA-C alleles. In both the original and validation cohorts, the classifier was reported to diagnose cytomegalovirus status with high specificity and sensitivity. Some IMGT-functional V segments, including TRBV6-2 and TRBV6-3, could not be distinguished by the 87-base-pair reads and were therefore excluded. Because counts were too low, seventeen rarely observed V segments, including chromosome 9 orphons, were excluded from the earlier analysis of roughly 580 of the donors. In a later analysis, HLA-associated TCR beta chains showed more clonal expansion and lower generation probabilities than non-associated chains that were equally common. Specific HLA alleles were associated with 15,000 to 20,000 TCR beta sequences at a false discovery rate of 0.05 in a later analysis. The cohort was sequenced for TCR beta chains only, and without alpha or paired-chain data the features that could be detected were limited. HLA typing was unavailable for some donors at each locus, so association tests used only the typed subset. Linkage disequilibrium might explain the correlated functional status among segregating V segments, but an unknown experimental factor could not be ruled out. In a later genetic analysis, a missense DCLRE1C variant was associated with V-gene and J-gene trimming of TCR beta chains, and the association was replicated in an independent cohort. In vitro tests confirmed that a few of the cytomegalovirus-associated TCR beta chains recognize cytomegalovirus antigens.

The library was built by means of the immunoSEQ multiplex PCR assay. A mixture of 60 forward primers for TCR Vbeta segments and 13 reverse primers for TCR Jbeta segments was used in the multiplex PCR. A multiplex PCR assay on genomic DNA amplified the CDR3 region of rearranged TCR beta genes. On the Illumina HiSeq System, the amplified TCR beta libraries were sequenced as 87-base-pair reads. As for the original processing: In a later analysis, tens of millions of unique TCR beta chains were counted across the roughly 700 repertoires, and roughly 11 million of these chains were shared by at least two donors. To remove PCR and sequencing errors, raw reads were error-corrected and collapsed into unique sequences using a nearest-neighbor algorithm that merged closely related sequences. CDR3 sequences were aligned to IMGT reference sequences to assign V, D and J gene segments. For a sequence to be retained, a match of at least six nucleotides was required to both a V gene segment and a J gene segment. A rearrangement counted as productive if the CDR3 had no stop codons and remained in frame with V and J, and every other rearrangement counted as non-productive. Following IMGT convention, CDR3 was defined as the stretch from the second conserved V-encoded cysteine to the conserved J-encoded phenylalanine. The earlier analysis of about 570 of the donors excluded any sequence lacking an unambiguous match to a single V gene segment. An earlier analysis of roughly 590 of the donors called V segments functional above 56.7% productive rearrangements and segregating when the between-donor standard deviation exceeded 5%. To diagnose cytomegalovirus status from the catalog of TCR beta chain sequences, a statistical classification framework was built. A later analysis assigned V and J genes by comparing TCR nucleotide sequences with IMGT/GENE-DB human TR gene sequences. The TCRdist pipeline was used in a later analysis to assign CDR3 sequences and most-parsimonious VDJ recombination scenarios. A later analysis defined each TCR beta chain by its CDR3 amino acid sequence plus V-gene family, and excluded reads lacking a unique V-gene family. A later analysis removed over 500 highly shared, low-generation-probability nucleotide sequences to deal with suspected cross-contamination and a sequencing artifact. In a later analysis, a clonal expansion index was calculated for each public chain from normalized within-repertoire ranks of inferred template counts. In a later analysis, generation probabilities were computed using a VDJ recombination model fitted to out-of-frame rearrangements, and the results were checked against IGoR. A later analysis scored TCR-TCR, TCR-HLA and TCR-CMV co-occurrence with hypergeometric tests, applying a repertoire-size bias correction to TCR pairs. False discovery rates were estimated in a later analysis by permuting HLA or CMV assignments 20 times. In a later analysis, co-occurring TCRs were grouped using DBSCAN, with TCRdist sequence similarity added in when clustering inside HLA-allele-positive subsets. Repertoires with fewer than 30,000 or more than 120,000 public chains, plus five repertoires with anomalous nucleotide sharing, were excluded from co-occurrence clustering. TCRdb stores this immuneACCESS table with in-frame sequences only. Part of the clones is absent; in the studies checked, under half of the shortfall reflects unresolved V genes, and no reason is known for the rest. For V, J and clone size, that table is used; D and trimming come from the DNA. The sample's table covers around 76,000 clones. The top ten clones comprise 1.4% to 1.5% of the sample.

V lost 3 bases and J lost 4 bases; the stretch between them is 18 bases long. From the germline V gene, CDR1 is MRHNA and CDR2 is SNTAGT. Spanning cysteine to phenylalanine, the CDR3 consists of 16 amino acids. The kept DNA is CDR3 alone, 48 bases in frame from the first base. The chain employs TRBV6-4 and TRBJ1-2; TRBD1 is perhaps the D gene, given 5 matching bases. The material sequenced was PBMCs. This clonotype originated in a woman aged 60-70 years in good health and CMV-seronegative. The DNA sequence is TGTGCCAGCAGTGAGGTGGCGGGGGGGGACCTCTATGGCTACACCTTC. Its product reads: CASSEVAGGDLYGYTF.